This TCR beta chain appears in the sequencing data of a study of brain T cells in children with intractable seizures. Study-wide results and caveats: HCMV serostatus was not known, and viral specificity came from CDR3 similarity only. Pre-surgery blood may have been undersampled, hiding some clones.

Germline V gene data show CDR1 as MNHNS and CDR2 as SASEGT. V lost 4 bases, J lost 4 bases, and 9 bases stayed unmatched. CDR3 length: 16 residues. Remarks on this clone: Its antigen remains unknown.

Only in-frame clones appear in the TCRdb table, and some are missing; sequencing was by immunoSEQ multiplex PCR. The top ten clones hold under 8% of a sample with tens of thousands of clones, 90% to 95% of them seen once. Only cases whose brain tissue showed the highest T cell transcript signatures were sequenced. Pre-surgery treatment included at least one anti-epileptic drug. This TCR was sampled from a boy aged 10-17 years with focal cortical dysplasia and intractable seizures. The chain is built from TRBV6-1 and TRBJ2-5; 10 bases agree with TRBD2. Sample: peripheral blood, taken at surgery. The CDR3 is CASSVGLARYAETQYF. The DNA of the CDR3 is TGTGCCAGCAGTGTGGGACTAGCGCGCTACGCAGAGACCCAGTACTTC.